These T cell receptor beta chains were read from a single sample in a study of OX40 agonist ivuxolimab in advanced cancers. Method: immunoSEQ multiplex PCR; TCRdb's copy keeps in-frame clones and lacks some. The profile shows approximately 100,000 clones, around 85% of them singletons. The specimen comprised CD4+ or CD8+ T cells sorted from blood, sampled in a trial of the OX40 agonist ivuxolimab. The source of these receptors is an adult with an advanced solid tumor such as melanoma, head and neck, liver or kidney cancer. Both conserved end residues are part of each CDR3. A D gene is named only where the DNA matches it firmly. Some rows have no size entry. The others give once, few or many, or a class for an expanded clone.

V gene,J gene,D gene,clone size,CDR3 DNA,CDR3 protein
TRBV19,TRBJ2-6,TRBD1,once,TGTGCCAGTAGTATAGGTTTGGGGACAGCTTCTGGGGCCAACGTCCTGACTTTC,CASSIGLGTASGANVLTF
TRBV6-5,TRBJ2-5,TRBD2,-,TGTGCCAGCAGTTACCCGGGGGGGCAAGAGACCCAGTACTTC,CASSYPGGQETQYF
TRBV6-5,TRBJ2-1,-,-,TGTGCCAGCAGCCCCGGGACCTTACAACCGGAGCAGTTCTTC,CASSPGTLQPEQFF
TRBV11-3,TRBJ2-7,-,-,TGTGCCAGCAGCCGCCCGGAGGACCACGAGCAGTACTTC,CASSRPEDHEQYF
TRBV19,TRBJ1-4,TRBD1,-,TGTGCCAGTAGTATAGACGGACAGGTGTATGAAAAACTGTTTTTT,CASSIDGQVYEKLFF
TRBV7-3,TRBJ1-5,-,-,TGTGCCAGCAGCTCTTGCCGGGGCCCCGAAAGAAGCAATCAGCCCCAGCATTTT,CASSSCRGPERSNQPQHF
TRBV9,TRBJ1-2,-,few,TGTGCCAGCAGCCATAGCTCCCTTAACAGGCTTAACTATGGCTACACCTTC,CASSHSSLNRLNYGYTF
TRBV5-1,TRBJ1-5,TRBD1,-,TGCGCCAGCAGCTCAACCGGGACAGGGGGGCAGCCCCAGCATTTT,CASSSTGTGGQPQHF
TRBV10-3,TRBJ2-2,-,-,TGTGCCACCGCTGTCCAGAGAGAGAACACCGGGGAGCTGTTTTTT,CATAVQRENTGELFF
TRBV6-6,TRBJ1-2,-,-,TGTGCCAGCAGTTACTGGTCCGGCGCTAACTATGGCTACACCTTC,CASSYWSGANYGYTF
TRBV7-9,TRBJ1-2,-,-,TGTGCCAGCAGCCCCAGCGGACTTGGCTACACCTTC,CASSPSGLGYTF
TRBV9,TRBJ1-1,-,-,TGTGCCAGCAGCGCGGACCCTGATGGGGGCTTCAGACTCCTGAACACTGAAGCTTTCTTT,CASSADPDGGFRLLNTEAFF
TRBV10-1,TRBJ2-1,-,once,TGCGCCACCAAGGGGGGGCGGAATGAGCAGTTCTTC,CATKGGRNEQFF
TRBV10-3,TRBJ1-2,TRBD1,-,TGTGCCATCAGTGGGGCACAGGGGCTCTATGGCTACACCTTC,CAISGAQGLYGYTF
TRBV5-1,TRBJ2-5,-,-,TGCGCCAGCAGCTTGATGTCAGGGGAAGAGACCCAGTACTTC,CASSLMSGEETQYF
TRBV27,TRBJ1-6,TRBD1,-,TGTGCCAGCACCAAGACAGGGAATAATTCACCCCTCCACTTT,CASTKTGNNSPLHF
TRBV18,TRBJ2-5,TRBD2,-,TGTGCCAGCTCACTTGGGCCTAGCGGCGGGTCGGGCCAAGAGACCCAGTACTTC,CASSLGPSGGSGQETQYF
TRBV18,TRBJ2-3,-,once,TGTGCCAGCTCACCAGACACAGATACGCAGTATTTT,CASSPDTDTQYF
TRBV4-2,TRBJ2-3,TRBD2,-,TGTGCCAGCAGCCAAACGGGGACTAGTGGGGGGGATACAGATACGCAGTATTTT,CASSQTGTSGGDTDTQYF
TRBV18,TRBJ2-5,-,-,TGTGCCAGCTCACCACTTTGGGGGGCTCAAGAGACCCAGTACTTC,CASSPLWGAQETQYF
TRBV5-1,TRBJ2-1,-,-,TGCGCCAGCAGCCTGCTGACATTCAATGAGCAGTTCTTC,CASSLLTFNEQFF
TRBV5-1,TRBJ1-1,TRBD1,-,TGCGCCAGCAGCGTGGACAGGGGGCTAAGTGAGACTGAAGCTTTCTTT,CASSVDRGLSETEAFF
TRBV19,TRBJ2-3,-,-,TGTGCCAGTAGTATAGCTAAAGGGGAAGGCACAGATACGCAGTATTTT,CASSIAKGEGTDTQYF
TRBV11-2,TRBJ2-1,-,-,TGTGCCAGCAGCTTATCCCGGACGGCCTACAATGAGCAGTTCTTC,CASSLSRTAYNEQFF
TRBV29-1,TRBJ2-1,-,-,TGCAGCGTTGAGTCCAGGGGCAGGTCAAACAATGAGCAGTTCTTC,CSVESRGRSNNEQFF
TRBV6-5,TRBJ1-4,TRBD1,-,TGTGCCAGCAGCAACAGGGGGCGAGCTAATGAAAAACTGTTTTTT,CASSNRGRANEKLFF